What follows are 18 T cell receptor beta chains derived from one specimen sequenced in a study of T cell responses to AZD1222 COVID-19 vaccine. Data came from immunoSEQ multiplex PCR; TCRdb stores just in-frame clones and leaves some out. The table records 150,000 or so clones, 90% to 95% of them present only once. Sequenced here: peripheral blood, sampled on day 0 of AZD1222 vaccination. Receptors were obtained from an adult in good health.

CDR3 region: CASSVGPSRSSYNEQFF. The CDR3 DNA is TGTGCCAGCAGCGTAGGCCCCTCCAGGAGCTCCTACAATGAGCAGTTCTTC. This chain links TRBV9 with TRBJ2-1, with D unclear. V gave up 0 bases and J gave up 0 bases, with 13 bases separating them. This CDR3 comprises 17 residues. Germline V lookup: CDR1 SGDLS, CDR2 YYNGEE.

DNA of the CDR3: TGCGCCAGCCCCCCCGAGCGGGGGACGTACAATGAGCAGTTCTTC. It encodes CASPPERGTYNEQFF. V is TRBV23-1 and J is TRBJ2-1, with 8 nucleotides matching TRBD2. Being an ORF, TRBV23-1 has a function that is uncertain. CDR3 size: 15 residues. V lost 8 bases and J lost 4; bases outside the gene matches: 10.

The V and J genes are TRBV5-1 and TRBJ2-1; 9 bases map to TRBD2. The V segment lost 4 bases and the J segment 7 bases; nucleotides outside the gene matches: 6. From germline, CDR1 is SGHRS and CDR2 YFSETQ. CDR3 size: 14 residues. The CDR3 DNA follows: TGCGCCAGCAGCATTAGCGGGAGAGGGAATGAGCAGTTCTTC. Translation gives CASSISGRGNEQFF.

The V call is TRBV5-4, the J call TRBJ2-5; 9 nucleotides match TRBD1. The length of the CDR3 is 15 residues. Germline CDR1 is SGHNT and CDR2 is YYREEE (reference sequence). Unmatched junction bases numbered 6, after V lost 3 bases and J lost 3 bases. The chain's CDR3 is CASSSTGGNEETQYF. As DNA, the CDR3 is TGTGCCAGCAGCTCGACAGGGGGGAACGAAGAGACCCAGTACTTC. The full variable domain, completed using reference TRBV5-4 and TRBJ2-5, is ETGVTQSPTHLIKTRGQQVTLRCSSQSGHNTVSWYQQALGQGPQFIFQYYREEENGRGNFPPRFSGLQFPNYSSELNVNALELDDSALYLCASSSTGGNEETQYFGPGTRLLVL.

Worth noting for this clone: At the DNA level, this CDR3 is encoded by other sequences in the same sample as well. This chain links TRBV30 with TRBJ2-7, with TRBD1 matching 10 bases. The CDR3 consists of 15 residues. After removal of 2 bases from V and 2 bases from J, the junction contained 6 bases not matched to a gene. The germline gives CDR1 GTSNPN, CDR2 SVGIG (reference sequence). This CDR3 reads CAWSSGQGRAYEQYF. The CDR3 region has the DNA TGTGCCTGGAGTTCGGGACAGGGGAGGGCCTACGAGCAGTACTTC.

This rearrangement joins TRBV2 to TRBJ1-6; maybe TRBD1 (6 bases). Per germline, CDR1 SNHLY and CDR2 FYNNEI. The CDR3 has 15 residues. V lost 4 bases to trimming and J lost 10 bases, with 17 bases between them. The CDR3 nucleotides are TGTGCCAGCAGTGGCCAGGGGCCAGGATACTCACCCCTCCACTTT. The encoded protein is CASSGQGPGYSPLHF.

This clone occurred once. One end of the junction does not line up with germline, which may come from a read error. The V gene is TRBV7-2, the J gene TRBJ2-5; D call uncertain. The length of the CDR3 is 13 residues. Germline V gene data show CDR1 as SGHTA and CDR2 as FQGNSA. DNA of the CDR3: TGTGCCAGCAGCTTCGTTCCGCAAGGGACCCAGTACTTC. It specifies CASSFVPQGTQYF.

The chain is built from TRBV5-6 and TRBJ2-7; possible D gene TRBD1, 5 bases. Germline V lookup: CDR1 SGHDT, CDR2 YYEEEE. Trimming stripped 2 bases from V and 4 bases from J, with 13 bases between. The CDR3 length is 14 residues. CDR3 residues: CASSFMSRVYEQYF. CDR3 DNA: TGTGCCAGCAGCTTTATGTCCAGGGTATACGAGCAGTACTTC.

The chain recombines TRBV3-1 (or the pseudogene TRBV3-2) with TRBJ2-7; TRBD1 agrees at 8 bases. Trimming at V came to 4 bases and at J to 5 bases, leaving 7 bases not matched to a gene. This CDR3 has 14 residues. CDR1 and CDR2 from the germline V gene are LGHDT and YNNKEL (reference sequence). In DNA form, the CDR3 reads TGTGCCAGCAGCCCGGCCAGGGGGCGCAACGAGCAGTACTTC. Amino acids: CASSPARGRNEQYF.

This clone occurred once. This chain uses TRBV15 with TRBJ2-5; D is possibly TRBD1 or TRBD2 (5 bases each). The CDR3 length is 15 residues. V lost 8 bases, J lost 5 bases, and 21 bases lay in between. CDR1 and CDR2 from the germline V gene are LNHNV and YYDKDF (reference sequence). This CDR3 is CATHPGRGWGETQYF. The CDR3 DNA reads TGTGCCACCCACCCAGGACGAGGGTGGGGGGAGACCCAGTACTTC.

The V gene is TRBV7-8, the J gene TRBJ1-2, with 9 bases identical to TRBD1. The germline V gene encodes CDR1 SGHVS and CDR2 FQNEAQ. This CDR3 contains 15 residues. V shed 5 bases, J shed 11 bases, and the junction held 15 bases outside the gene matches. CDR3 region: CASSLAQGAGVRYTF. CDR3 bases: TGTGCCAGCAGCCTTGCACAGGGGGCGGGGGTCCGATACACCTTC.

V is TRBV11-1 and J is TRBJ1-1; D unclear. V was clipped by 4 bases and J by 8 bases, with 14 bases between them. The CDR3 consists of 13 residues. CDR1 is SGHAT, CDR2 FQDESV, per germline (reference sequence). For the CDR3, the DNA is TGTGCCAGCAGCTCCCCCCTGGCCTACGAAGCTTTCTTT. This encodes CASSSPLAYEAFF.

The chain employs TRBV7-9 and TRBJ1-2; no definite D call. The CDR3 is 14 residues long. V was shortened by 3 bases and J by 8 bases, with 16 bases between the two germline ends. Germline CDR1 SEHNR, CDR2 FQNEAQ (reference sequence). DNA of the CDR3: TGTGCCAGCAGCTTGTCAGGCAGTCGGCGCGGCTACACCTTC. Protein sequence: CASSLSGSRRGYTF.

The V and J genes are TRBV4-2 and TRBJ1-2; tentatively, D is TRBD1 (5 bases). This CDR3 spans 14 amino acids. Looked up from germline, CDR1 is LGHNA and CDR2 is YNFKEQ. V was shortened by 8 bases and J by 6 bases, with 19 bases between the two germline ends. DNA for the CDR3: TGTGCCAGCTCCCAGGGACGGATTGGGGATGGCTACACCTTC. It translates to CASSQGRIGDGYTF.

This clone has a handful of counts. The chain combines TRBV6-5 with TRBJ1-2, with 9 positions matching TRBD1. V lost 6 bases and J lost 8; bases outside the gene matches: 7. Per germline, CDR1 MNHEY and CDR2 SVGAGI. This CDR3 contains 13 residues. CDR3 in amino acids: CASRRGQGSGYTF. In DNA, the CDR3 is TGTGCCAGCAGAAGGGGACAGGGCAGCGGCTACACCTTC.

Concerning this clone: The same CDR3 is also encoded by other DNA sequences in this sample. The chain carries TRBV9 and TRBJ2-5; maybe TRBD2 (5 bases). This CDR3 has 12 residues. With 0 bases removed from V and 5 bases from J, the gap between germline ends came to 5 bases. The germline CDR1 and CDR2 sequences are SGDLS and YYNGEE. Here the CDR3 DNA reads TGTGCCAGCAGCGTAGCGGGGGAGACCCAGTACTTC. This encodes CASSVAGETQYF. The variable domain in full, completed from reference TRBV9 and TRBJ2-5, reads DSGVTQTPKHLITATGQRVTLRCSPRSGDLSVYWYQQSLDQGLQFLIQYYNGEERAKGNILERFSAQQFPDLHSELNLSSLELGDSALYFCASSVAGETQYFGPGTRLLVL.

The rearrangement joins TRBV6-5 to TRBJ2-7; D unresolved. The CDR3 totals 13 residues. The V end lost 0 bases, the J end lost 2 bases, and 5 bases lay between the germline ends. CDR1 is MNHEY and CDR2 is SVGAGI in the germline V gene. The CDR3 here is CASSYSRTYEQYF. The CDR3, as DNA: TGTGCCAGCAGTTACTCCCGGACCTACGAGCAGTACTTC.

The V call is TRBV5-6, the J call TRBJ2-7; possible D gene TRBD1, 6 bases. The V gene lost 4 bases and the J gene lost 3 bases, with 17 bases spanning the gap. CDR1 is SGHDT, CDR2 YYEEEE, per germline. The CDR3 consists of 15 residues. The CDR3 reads CASSRYRDRLYEQYF. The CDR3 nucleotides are TGTGCCAGCAGCCGATACAGGGATCGACTCTACGAGCAGTACTTC.